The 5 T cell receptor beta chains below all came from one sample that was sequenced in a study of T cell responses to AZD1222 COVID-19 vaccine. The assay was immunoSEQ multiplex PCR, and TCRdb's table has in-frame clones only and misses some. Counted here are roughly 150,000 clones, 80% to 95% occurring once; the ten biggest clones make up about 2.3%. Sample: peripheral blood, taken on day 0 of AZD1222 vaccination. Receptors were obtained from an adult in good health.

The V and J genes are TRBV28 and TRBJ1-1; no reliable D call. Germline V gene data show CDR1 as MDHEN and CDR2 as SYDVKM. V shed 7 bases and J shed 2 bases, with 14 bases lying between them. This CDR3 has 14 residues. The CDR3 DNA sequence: TGTGCCAGCACCAGATCCTGGGGTAACACTGAAGCTTTCTTT. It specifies CASTRSWGNTEAFF.

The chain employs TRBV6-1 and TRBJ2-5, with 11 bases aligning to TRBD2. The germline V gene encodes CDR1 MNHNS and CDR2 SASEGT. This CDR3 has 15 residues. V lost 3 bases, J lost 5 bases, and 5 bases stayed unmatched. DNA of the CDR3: TGTGCCAGCAGTGATTTGACTAGCGGGACTGAGACCCAGTACTTC. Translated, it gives CASSDLTSGTETQYF.

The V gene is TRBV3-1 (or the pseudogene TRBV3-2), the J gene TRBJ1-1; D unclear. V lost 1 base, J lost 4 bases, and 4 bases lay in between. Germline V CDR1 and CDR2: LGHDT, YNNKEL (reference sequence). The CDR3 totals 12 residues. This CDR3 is CASSQGTTEAFF. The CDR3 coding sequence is TGTGCCAGCAGCCAAGGGACCACTGAAGCTTTCTTT.

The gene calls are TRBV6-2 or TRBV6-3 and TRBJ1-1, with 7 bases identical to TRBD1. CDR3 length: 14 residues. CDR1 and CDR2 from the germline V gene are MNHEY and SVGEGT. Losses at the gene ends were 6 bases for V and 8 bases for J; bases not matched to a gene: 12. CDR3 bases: TGTGCCAGCAGCCCATCCACCCTGACAGGGGAAGCTTTCTTT. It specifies CASSPSTLTGEAFF.

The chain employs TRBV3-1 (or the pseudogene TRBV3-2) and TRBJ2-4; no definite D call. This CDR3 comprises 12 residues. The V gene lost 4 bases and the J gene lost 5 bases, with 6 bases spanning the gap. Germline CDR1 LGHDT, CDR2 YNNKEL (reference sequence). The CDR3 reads CASSLRENIQYF. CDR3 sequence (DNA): TGTGCCAGCAGCCTCAGAGAAAACATTCAGTACTTC.